Listed below are T cell receptor beta chains from one sample, sequenced in a study of glioma-infiltrating T cells after dendritic cell vaccination. The protocol was immunoSEQ multiplex PCR, while the TCRdb copy is restricted to in-frame clones and leaves out a portion. The repertoire has roughly 62,000 clones, roughly 80% of them found once; the top ten carry 15% to 18%. This material consisted of blood, taken after dendritic cell vaccination. The source of these receptors is a human donor with glioblastoma. Each CDR3 is given with its conserved first and last residue. Each record gives: D gene, J gene, V gene, clone size, CDR3 protein, CDR3 DNA. A D gene is named only where the DNA matches it firmly. Some rows mark clone size as missing; the rest say once, few, many or name a class of expanded clone.

D: .
J: TRBJ1-2
V: TRBV6-6
size: few
CDR3: CASSPDSYGYTF
DNA: TGTGCCAGCAGCCCCGACAGCTATGGCTACACCTTC

D: TRBD1
J: TRBJ2-5
V: TRBV7-2
size: .
CDR3: CASSFWTGGRFETQYF
DNA: TGTGCCAGCAGCTTCTGGACAGGGGGAAGGTTTGAGACCCAGTACTTC

D: .
J: TRBJ1-1
V: TRBV4-3
size: .
CDR3: CASSHLGGGDTEAFF
DNA: TGCGCCAGCAGCCACTTGGGCGGGGGTGACACTGAAGCTTTCTTT

D: .
J: TRBJ1-4
V: TRBV5-1
size: .
CDR3: CASSLGRGGQLFF
DNA: TGCGCCAGCAGCCTAGGCCGGGGCGGACAGCTGTTTTTT

D: .
J: TRBJ1-4
V: TRBV7-9
size: .
CDR3: CASSRTQGISEKLFF
DNA: TGTGCCAGCAGCCGGACGCAGGGGATCAGTGAAAAACTGTTTTTT

D: .
J: TRBJ1-2
V: TRBV25-1
size: .
CDR3: CASSPGLVGRANYGYTF
DNA: TGTGCCAGCAGTCCAGGGTTGGTTGGACGGGCTAACTATGGCTACACCTTC

D: TRBD1
J: TRBJ1-5
V: TRBV5-1
size: once
CDR3: CASSVGGDRSQPQHF
DNA: TGCGCCAGCAGCGTGGGGGGGGACAGGTCTCAGCCCCAGCATTTT

D: TRBD1
J: TRBJ1-6
V: TRBV5-4
size: .
CDR3: CASSPDRGPYNSNSPLHF
DNA: TGTGCCAGCAGCCCGGACAGGGGGCCCTACAACAGTAATTCACCCCTCCACTTT

D: TRBD1
J: TRBJ1-3
V: TRBV9
size: .
CDR3: CASSVGDRGLGNTIYF
DNA: TGTGCCAGCAGCGTAGGGGACAGGGGGCTTGGAAACACCATATATTTT

D: .
J: TRBJ1-1
V: TRBV5-1
size: .
CDR3: CASSAGRNTEAFF
DNA: TGCGCCAGCAGCGCGGGCCGGAACACTGAAGCTTTCTTT

D: .
J: TRBJ1-2
V: TRBV11-2
size: .
CDR3: CASSRGSNYGYTF
DNA: TGTGCCAGCAGCCGCGGGTCAAACTATGGCTACACCTTC

D: .
J: TRBJ2-5
V: TRBV2
size: .
CDR3: CASSGGLEETQYF
DNA: TGTGCCAGCAGTGGGGGACTCGAAGAGACCCAGTACTTC

D: .
J: TRBJ1-1
V: TRBV7-9
size: .
CDR3: CASSATTNPEGHQNTEAFF
DNA: TGTGCCAGCAGCGCAACAACTAACCCCGAAGGACACCAGAACACTGAAGCTTTCTTT

D: .
J: TRBJ2-3
V: TRBV6-1
size: .
CDR3: CASSEAYSPALEGSSADTQYF
DNA: TGTGCCAGCAGTGAAGCGTACTCACCAGCTCTGGAGGGGTCTTCAGCAGATACGCAGTATTTT

D: .
J: TRBJ1-4
V: TRBV5-4
size: .
CDR3: CASSLQVGLNEKLFF
DNA: TGTGCCAGCAGCTTGCAAGTGGGGCTTAATGAAAAACTGTTTTTT